What follows are 20 T cell receptor beta chains derived from one specimen sequenced in a study of cytomegalovirus exposure and HLA in healthy donors. The PCR was carried out with 60 Vbeta primers and 13 Jbeta primers. Sequencing used immunoSEQ multiplex PCR; TCRdb keeps in-frame clones, though not all of them. The sample has 100,000 to 150,000 clones, around 78% seen once. The sequencing sample was made of PBMCs. The receptors shown here come from a man aged 50 or older in good health and CMV-seronegative.

The gene calls are TRBV5-1 and TRBJ1-2; D might be TRBD1 (5 bases). Germline V gives CDR1 SGHRS, CDR2 YFSETQ. Trimming left V 6 bases short and J 3 bases short, with 12 bases between. The CDR3 length is 13 residues. CDR3 sequence: CASTDRPDYGYTF. The DNA for the CDR3 is TGCGCCAGCACCGACAGACCAGACTATGGCTACACCTTC.

The chain uses TRBV2 and TRBJ1-4; 9 nucleotides match TRBD1. J was trimmed by 8 bases and V by 6 bases; bases with no gene match: 7. The germline V gene has CDR1 SNHLY and CDR2 FYNNEI. The length of the CDR3 is 14 residues. The CDR3 spells CASSAGQGGEKLFF. The CDR3 nucleotides read TGTGCCAGCAGCGCGGGACAGGGTGGAGAAAAACTGTTTTTT.

The chain uses TRBV19 and TRBJ2-5; perhaps TRBD2 as D (5 bases). CDR1 and CDR2 from the germline V gene are LNHDA and SQIVND (reference sequence). The V gene lost 5 bases and the J gene lost 4 bases, with 11 bases spanning the gap. The CDR3 covers 13 residues. CDR3 in amino acids: CASSASLVETQYF. CDR3 in DNA: TGTGCCAGTAGTGCTAGCTTGGTAGAGACCCAGTACTTC.

This clone was picked up one time. The V call is TRBV7-3, the J call TRBJ2-7; 7 bases match TRBD1. Germline trimming cut 5 bases from V and 4 bases from J; bases unmatched to any gene: 11. Germline values: CDR1 SGHTA, CDR2 FQGTGA. The CDR3 is 15 amino acids. The CDR3 DNA reads as TGTGCCAGCAGCCAGGGTCCCGGGACAGAATACGAGCAGTACTTC. Its translation is CASSQGPGTEYEQYF.

This sequence joins TRBV9 and TRBJ1-3; 7 positions agree with TRBD1. Unmatched junction bases numbered 6, after V lost 3 bases and J lost 0 bases. CDR1 and CDR2 (germline): SGDLS, YYNGEE. The CDR3 extends over 16 amino acids. The CDR3 sequence is CASSARQGISGNTIYF. The CDR3 DNA follows: TGTGCCAGCAGCGCCAGACAGGGTATCTCTGGAAACACCATATATTTT.

This chain joins TRBV2 and TRBJ1-1; the D gene is possibly TRBD1 (6 bases). CDR1 is SNHLY, CDR2 FYNNEI, per germline. The CDR3 totals 14 residues. V lost 1 base to trimming and J lost 10 bases, with 16 bases between them. CDR3 nucleotide sequence: TGTGCCAGCAGTGAAGAGTCGGGGGGGCGCGTAGCTTTCTTT. Translation: CASSEESGGRVAFF.

This clone was seen a single time. This chain joins TRBV4-2 and TRBJ2-3, with D possibly being TRBD2 (5 bases). There are 14 residues in the CDR3. Per the germline V gene, CDR1 is LGHNA and CDR2 is YNFKEQ. With 0 bases removed from V and 3 bases from J, the gap between germline ends came to 7 bases. CDR3 DNA sequence: TGTGCCAGCAGCCAAGATCCGGGGACAGATACGCAGTATTTT. It encodes CASSQDPGTDTQYF.

This chain connects TRBV4-3 to TRBJ1-1, with D possibly matching TRBD1 (5 bases). The CDR3 covers 15 residues. Trimming removed 5 bases from V and 1 base from J, with 14 bases in between. CDR1 LGHNA and CDR2 YSLEER come from the germline V gene. This chain's CDR3 is CASSSYAGENTEAFF. The CDR3 nucleotides read TGCGCCAGCAGCTCCTATGCGGGGGAGAACACTGAAGCTTTCTTT.

The V call is TRBV11-2, the J call TRBJ2-1, with TRBD2 as a possible D gene (6 bases). CDR1 SGHAT and CDR2 FQNNGV come from the germline V gene. The V end lost 1 base, the J end lost 5 bases, and 12 bases lay between the germline ends. The CDR3 runs 15 residues. CDR3: CASSLAAGLNNEQFF. CDR3 in DNA: TGTGCCAGCAGCTTAGCGGCGGGGCTGAACAATGAGCAGTTCTTC.

This chain links TRBV7-3 with TRBJ2-1; D not resolved. Germline CDR1 is SGHTA and CDR2 is FQGTGA. CDR3 length: 13 residues. V was pared by 5 bases and J by 9 bases, with 14 bases between. The CDR3 spells CASSIPNLSEQFF. The CDR3 nucleotides read TGTGCCAGCAGCATCCCTAACTTAAGTGAGCAGTTCTTC.

This sequence joins TRBV12-5 and TRBJ2-7, with D maybe TRBD2 (5 bases). The CDR3 has 15 residues. Germline V gives CDR1 LGHNT, CDR2 FRNRAP. Trimming pared 7 bases from V and 0 bases from J, leaving 16 bases between. CDR3 nucleotide sequence: TGTGCTAGTGACCTAACAGCGGCAAGCTCCTACGAGCAGTACGTC. Its protein is CASDLTAASSYEQYV.

The CDR3 DNA is TGTGCCAGCAGTTTGATCCGGGAGACCCAGTACTTC. It codes for CASSLIRETQYF. This rearrangement joins TRBV28 to TRBJ2-5; no clear D gene. Germline V gene data show CDR1 as MDHEN and CDR2 as SYDVKM. The CDR3 is 12 amino acids. The germline V and J ends were trimmed by 3 bases and 5 bases, with 7 bases remaining between them. The full variable domain, rest sourced from reference TRBV28 and TRBJ2-5, is DVKVTQSSRYLVKRTGEKVFLECVQDMDHENMFWYRQDPGLGLRLIYFSYDVKMKEKGDIPEGYSVSREKKERFSLILESASTNQTSMYLCASSLIRETQYFGPGTRLLVL.

This chain uses TRBV7-9 with TRBJ2-3, with TRBD1 identical over 11 bases. CDR3 size: 16 residues. Germline CDR1 and CDR2: SEHNR and FQNEAQ (reference sequence). The V gene end was trimmed by 3 bases and the J gene end by 4 bases; junction bases not matched to a gene: 6. CDR3 coding DNA: TGTGCCAGCAGCTTTGACCGGGACAGGGGGGCAGATACGCAGTATTTT. This gives the protein CASSFDRDRGADTQYF.

The chain employs TRBV5-1 and TRBJ2-3; a weak D match, TRBD1 (5 bases). This CDR3 is 15 amino acids long. Trimming cost V 4 bases and J 0 bases, with 12 bases left between them. Germline CDR1 is SGHRS and CDR2 is YFSETQ. In nucleotides, the CDR3 is TGCGCCAGCAGCGCTGACAGTCTTAGCACAGATACGCAGTATTTT. It specifies CASSADSLSTDTQYF.

The chain links TRBV30 to TRBJ1-3, with D hard to call. The CDR3 extends over 13 amino acids. The germline CDR1 and CDR2 sequences are GTSNPN and SVGIG (reference sequence). V lost 4 bases, J lost 0 bases, and 7 bases lay in between. This CDR3 reads CAWIQLSGNTIYF. For the CDR3, the DNA is TGTGCCTGGATACAGCTCTCTGGAAACACCATATATTTT.

This clone appeared a few times. The chain combines TRBV23-1 with TRBJ1-5, with D possibly matching TRBD1 (5 bases). TRBV23-1 belongs to the ORF category, with a function that is uncertain. Trimming left V 4 bases short and J 5 bases short, with 15 bases between. The CDR3 contains 15 residues. The CDR3 protein is CASSRPSGDDQPQHF. CDR3 bases: TGCGCCAGCAGTCGACCGAGCGGGGACGATCAGCCCCAGCATTTT.

This chain connects TRBV11-2 to TRBJ2-3; no clear D gene. Trimming cost V 2 bases and J 5 bases, with 14 bases left between them. The V gene's germline CDR1 is SGHAT and CDR2 FQNNGV. CDR3 length: 15 residues. DNA of the CDR3: TGTGCCAGCAGCTTAAGAGGTACGAATCAAGATACGCAGTATTTT. Amino acids: CASSLRGTNQDTQYF.

In DNA, the CDR3 is TGTGCCAGCAGCTTGCAGAAAACAGGGAGTACTGAAGCTTTCTTT. Its protein product is CASSLQKTGSTEAFF. This chain links TRBV5-4 with TRBJ1-1, with D possibly being TRBD1 (6 bases). CDR1 is SGHNT and CDR2 is YYREEE in the germline V gene (reference sequence). With 1 base removed from V and 5 bases from J, the gap between germline ends came to 15 bases. The CDR3 is 15 amino acids.

The chain combines TRBV5-6 with TRBJ2-2, with 8 bases lining up with TRBD1. V lost 5 bases and J lost 6; bases outside the gene matches: 9. Germline V gene sequence: CDR1 SGHDT, CDR2 YYEEEE. The CDR3 is made up of 15 amino acids. CDR3 amino acids: CASRIGTGYAGELFF. The CDR3 DNA reads TGTGCCAGCAGGATAGGGACAGGCTACGCCGGGGAGCTGTTTTTT.

This clone appeared a single time. No conserved phenylalanine or tryptophan is present at the end of the CDR3, so a read error is the likely explanation. The chain carries TRBV5-1 and TRBJ1-2, with TRBD1 matching over 8 bases. Germline assignment: CDR1 SGHRS and CDR2 YFSETQ. The CDR3 totals 17 residues. Unmatched junction bases numbered 13, after V lost 0 bases and J lost 6 bases. The CDR3: CASSLEGQATDLNGYTL. CDR3 DNA: TGCGCCAGCAGCTTGGAGGGACAGGCGACCGATCTCAATGGCTACACCCTC.